This entry features one T cell receptor (beta chain) sequence. The source of the sample is a study of blood T cell repertoires in COVID-19. Clones were read by immunoSEQ multiplex PCR, and TCRdb kept only the in-frame ones, dropping some. The table has 380,000 or so clones, roughly 90% seen once; the top ten hold more than 0.85%. The material sequenced was PBMCs or T cells enriched from blood (not recorded which). The sequence came from a woman aged 25 to 39 with acute COVID-19.

DNA of the CDR3: TGTGCCAGCAGGAGCGAAGACGTAAGCAATTCACCCCTCCACTTT. This encodes CASRSEDVSNSPLHF. The genes are TRBV2 and TRBJ1-6, with D hard to call. CDR3 length equals 15 residues. The ends were cut back, 6 bases at V and 7 bases at J, with 16 bases in the middle. Germline-derived CDR1 and CDR2 are SNHLY and FYNNEI.